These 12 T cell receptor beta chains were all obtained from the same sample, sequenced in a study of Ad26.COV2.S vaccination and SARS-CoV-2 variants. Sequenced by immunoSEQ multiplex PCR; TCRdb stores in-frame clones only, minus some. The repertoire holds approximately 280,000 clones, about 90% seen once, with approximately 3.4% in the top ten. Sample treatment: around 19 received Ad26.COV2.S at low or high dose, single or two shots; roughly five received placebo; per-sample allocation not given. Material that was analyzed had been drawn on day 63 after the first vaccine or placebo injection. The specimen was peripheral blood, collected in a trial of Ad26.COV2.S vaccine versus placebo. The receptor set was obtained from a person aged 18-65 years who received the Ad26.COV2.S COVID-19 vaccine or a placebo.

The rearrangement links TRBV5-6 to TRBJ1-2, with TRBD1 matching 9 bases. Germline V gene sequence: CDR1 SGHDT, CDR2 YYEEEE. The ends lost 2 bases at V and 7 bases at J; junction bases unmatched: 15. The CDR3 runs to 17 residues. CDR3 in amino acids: CASSFGQGTSVSSGYTF. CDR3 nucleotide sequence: TGTGCCAGCAGCTTTGGACAGGGGACCTCGGTGTCATCTGGCTACACCTTC.

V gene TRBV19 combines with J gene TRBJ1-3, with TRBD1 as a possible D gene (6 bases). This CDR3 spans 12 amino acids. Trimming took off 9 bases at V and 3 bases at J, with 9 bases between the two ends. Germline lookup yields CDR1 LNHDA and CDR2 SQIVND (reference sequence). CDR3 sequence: CASGTRGNTIYF. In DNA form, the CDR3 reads TGTGCCAGCGGGACACGTGGAAACACCATATATTTT.

CDR3 protein: CAWSVRGISYYGYTF. The CDR3, as DNA: TGTGCCTGGAGTGTACGGGGCATCAGCTACTATGGCTACACCTTC. The chain couples TRBV30 to TRBJ1-2; TRBD1 is a possible D gene (5 bases). The CDR3 consists of 15 residues. V lost 0 bases and J 3 bases, leaving 14 bases between the germline ends. CDR1 is GTSNPN, CDR2 SVGIG, per germline (reference sequence).

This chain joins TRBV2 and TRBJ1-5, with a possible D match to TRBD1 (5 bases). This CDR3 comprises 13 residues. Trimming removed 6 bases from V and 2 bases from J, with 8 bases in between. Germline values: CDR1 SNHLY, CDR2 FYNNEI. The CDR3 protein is CASRGHGNQPQHF. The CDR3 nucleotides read TGTGCCAGCAGGGGGCACGGCAATCAGCCCCAGCATTTT.

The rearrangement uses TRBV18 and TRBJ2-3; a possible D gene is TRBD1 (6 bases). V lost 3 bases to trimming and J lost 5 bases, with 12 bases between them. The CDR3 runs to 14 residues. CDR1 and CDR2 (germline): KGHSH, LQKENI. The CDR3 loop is CASSPATGGDTQYF. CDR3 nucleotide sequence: TGTGCCAGCTCACCCGCGACAGGAGGAGATACGCAGTATTTT.

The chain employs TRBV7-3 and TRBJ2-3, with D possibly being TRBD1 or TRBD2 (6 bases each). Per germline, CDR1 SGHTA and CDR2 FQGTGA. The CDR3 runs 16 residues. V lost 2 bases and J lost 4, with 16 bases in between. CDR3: CASSLSSGARADTQYF. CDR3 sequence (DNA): TGTGCCAGCAGCTTATCTTCGGGGGCGAGGGCAGATACGCAGTATTTT.

The CDR3 nucleotides are TGTGCCAGCAGCTCAGACAGATTCTCTGGAAACACCATATATTTT. This codes for CASSSDRFSGNTIYF. V usage is TRBV7-2 and J usage is TRBJ1-3; D perhaps matches TRBD1 (5 bases). This CDR3 comprises 15 residues. The V gene lost 4 bases and the J gene lost 0 bases, with 10 bases spanning the gap. In germline, CDR1 is SGHTA, CDR2 FQGNSA.

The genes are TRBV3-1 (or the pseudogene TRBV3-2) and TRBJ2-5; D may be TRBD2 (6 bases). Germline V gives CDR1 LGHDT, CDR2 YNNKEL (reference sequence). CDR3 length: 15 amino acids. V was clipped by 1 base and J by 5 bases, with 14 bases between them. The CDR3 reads CASSQAGSLGETQYF. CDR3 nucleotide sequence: TGTGCCAGCAGCCAAGCCGGGAGCCTGGGGGAGACCCAGTACTTC.

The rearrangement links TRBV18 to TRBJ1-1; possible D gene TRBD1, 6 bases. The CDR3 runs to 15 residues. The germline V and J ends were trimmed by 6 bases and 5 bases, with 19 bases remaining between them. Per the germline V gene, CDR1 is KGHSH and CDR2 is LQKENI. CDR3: CASSVSSGDVTEAFF. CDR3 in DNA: TGTGCCAGCTCCGTTTCCTCAGGGGATGTTACTGAAGCTTTCTTT.

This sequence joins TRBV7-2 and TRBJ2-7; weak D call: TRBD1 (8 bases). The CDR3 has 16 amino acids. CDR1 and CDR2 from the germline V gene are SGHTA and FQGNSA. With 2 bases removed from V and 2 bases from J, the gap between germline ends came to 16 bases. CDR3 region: CASSLQAGQVPYEQYF. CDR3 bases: TGTGCCAGCAGCTTACAAGCGGGACAGGTACCCTACGAGCAGTACTTC.

The DNA of the CDR3 is TGTGCCAGCAGCTCAGACAGGGAAGTAGCTCCCGGGGAGCTGTTTTTT. This translates into CASSSDREVAPGELFF. This sequence joins TRBV5-4 and TRBJ2-2, with 7 nucleotides matching TRBD1. Germline values: CDR1 SGHNT, CDR2 YYREEE (reference sequence). The CDR3 is 16 amino acids. V was pared by 3 bases and J by 6 bases, with 11 bases of the junction left unmatched. Variable domain in full (rest from reference TRBV5-4 and TRBJ2-2): ETGVTQSPTHLIKTRGQQVTLRCSSQSGHNTVSWYQQALGQGPQFIFQYYREEENGRGNFPPRFSGLQFPNYSSELNVNALELDDSALYLCASSSDREVAPGELFFGEGSRLTVL.

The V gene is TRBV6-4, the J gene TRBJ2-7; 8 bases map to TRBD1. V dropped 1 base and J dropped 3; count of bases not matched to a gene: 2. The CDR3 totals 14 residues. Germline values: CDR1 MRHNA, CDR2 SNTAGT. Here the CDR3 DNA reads TGTGCCAGCAGTGACTTGGACAGGGTCTACGAGCAGTACTTC. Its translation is CASSDLDRVYEQYF.